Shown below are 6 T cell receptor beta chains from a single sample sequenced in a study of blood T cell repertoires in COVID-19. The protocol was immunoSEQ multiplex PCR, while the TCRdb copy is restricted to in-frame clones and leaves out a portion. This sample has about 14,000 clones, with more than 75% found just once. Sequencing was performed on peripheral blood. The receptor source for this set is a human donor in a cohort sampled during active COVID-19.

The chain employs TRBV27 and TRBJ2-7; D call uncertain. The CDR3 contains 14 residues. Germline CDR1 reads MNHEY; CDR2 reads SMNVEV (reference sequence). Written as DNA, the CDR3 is TGTGCAACCATTGGAGCAGATAGACCTCACGAGCAGTACTTC. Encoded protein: CATIGADRPHEQYF.

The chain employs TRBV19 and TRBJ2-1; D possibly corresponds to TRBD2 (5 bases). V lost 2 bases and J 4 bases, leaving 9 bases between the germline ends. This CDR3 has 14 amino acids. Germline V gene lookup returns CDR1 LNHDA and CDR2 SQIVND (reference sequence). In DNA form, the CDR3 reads TGTGCCAGTAGTATACCGGGGATATACAATGAGCAGTTCTTC. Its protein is CASSIPGIYNEQFF.

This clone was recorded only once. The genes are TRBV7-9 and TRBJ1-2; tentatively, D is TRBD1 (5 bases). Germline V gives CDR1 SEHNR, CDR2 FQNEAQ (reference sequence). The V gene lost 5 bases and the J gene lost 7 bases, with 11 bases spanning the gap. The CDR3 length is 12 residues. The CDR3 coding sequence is TGTGCCAGCAGCGGAGGGGACGGTGGCTACACCTTC. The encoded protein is CASSGGDGGYTF. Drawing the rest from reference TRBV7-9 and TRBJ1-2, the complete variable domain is DTGVSQNPRHKITKRGQNVTFRCDPISEHNRLYWYRQTLGQGPEFLTYFQNEAQLEKSRLLSDRFSAERPKGSFSTLEIQRTEQGDSAMYLCASSGGDGGYTFGSGTRLTVV.

The CDR3 sequence is CASSYRDSNEKLFF. CDR3 nucleotides: TGTGCCAGCAGTTACAGGGATTCTAATGAAAAACTGTTTTTT. This chain joins TRBV28 and TRBJ1-4; the D gene is possibly TRBD1 (6 bases). The CDR3 covers 14 residues. Germline V gene lookup returns CDR1 MDHEN and CDR2 SYDVKM. Trimming removed 4 bases at V and 3 bases at J, with 9 bases between.

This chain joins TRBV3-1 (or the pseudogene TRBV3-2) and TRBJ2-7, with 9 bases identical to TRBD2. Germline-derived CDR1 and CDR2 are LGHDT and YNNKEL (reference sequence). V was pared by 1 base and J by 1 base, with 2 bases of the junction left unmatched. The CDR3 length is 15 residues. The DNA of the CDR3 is TGTGCCAGCAGCCAAGTTCTAGCGGGGTCCTACGAGCAGTACTTC. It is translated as CASSQVLAGSYEQYF.

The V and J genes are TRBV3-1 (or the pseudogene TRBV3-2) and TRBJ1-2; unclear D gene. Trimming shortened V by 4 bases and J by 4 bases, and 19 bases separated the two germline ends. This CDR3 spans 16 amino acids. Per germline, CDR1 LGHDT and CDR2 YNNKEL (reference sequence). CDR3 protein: CASSLHRGGTSYGYTF. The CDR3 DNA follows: TGTGCCAGCAGCCTTCATCGAGGTGGCACCAGCTATGGCTACACCTTC.